Below are 2 T cell receptor beta chains sequenced from a single sample in a study of T-cell memory formation after mild COVID-19. TCRdb redid the calling of the 5' RACE reads with MiXCR, one entry per CDR3 protein. The sample has approximately 340,000 distinct CDR3 sequences; roughly 13% are singletons. Sequenced: PBMCs or a T cell subset sorted from them (not recorded which). All receptors come from a man between 18 and 35 years old who had mild COVID-19 (a few samples of this study predate the infection). Cell type and time point are not known.

This clonotype has just a few counts. The genes are TRBV5-1 and TRBJ2-1, with 7 bases that match TRBD2. This CDR3 has 18 residues. The trim removed 4 bases at V and 6 bases at J, leaving 19 bases unmatched. Germline V gives CDR1 SGHRS, CDR2 YFSETQ. CDR3 sequence (DNA): TGCGCCAGCAGCCCTGGAGGAGCGGGGCTATCAAGGGGCAATGAGCAGTTCTTC. It is translated as CASSPGGAGLSRGNEQFF. Using reference TRBV5-1 and TRBJ2-1 for the parts outside the CDR3, the full variable domain is KAGVTQTPRYLIKTRGQQVTLSCSPISGHRSVSWYQQTPGQGLQFLFEYFSETQRNKGNFPGRFSGRQFSNSRSEMNVSTLELGDSALYLCASSPGGAGLSRGNEQFFGPGTRLTVL.

As regards this clonotype: A junction end diverges from the germline sequence, so it may reflect a read error. The chain is built from TRBV7-2 and TRBJ2-1; D is unclear. The CDR3 runs to 13 residues. Germline V lookup: CDR1 SGHTA, CDR2 FQGNSA. The CDR3 protein is CASSPSGTGPPSF. Written as DNA, the CDR3 is TGTGCCAGCAGCCCCTCAGGAACGGGCCCTCCCTCCTTC.